Listed below are T cell receptor beta chains from one sample, sequenced in a study of cytomegalovirus exposure and HLA in healthy donors. Clones were sequenced by immunoSEQ multiplex PCR, and TCRdb holds only the in-frame ones, with some missing. The sample yields about 110,000 clones, 76% seen once. The source material was PBMCs. Receptors were obtained from a woman between 45 and 65 years old in good health and CMV-seropositive. CDR3s include the opening cysteine and the closing phenylalanine or tryptophan. Size tells how often a clone was seen (once, few, many) or the class of an expanded clone, and some rows leave it out.

J,size,V,CDR3
TRBJ1-5,.,TRBV7-2,CASSLGWDNNQPQHF
TRBJ2-7,.,TRBV27,CASSPILAAGPYEQYF
TRBJ2-3,few,TRBV11-2,CASSKSSGRFEDTQYF
TRBJ2-7,few,TRBV27,CASTRVLGSYEQYF
TRBJ2-1,.,TRBV19,CASSTTGTGDNEQFF
TRBJ2-1,once,TRBV2,CASRLSGGYNEQFF
TRBJ2-2,.,TRBV27,CASSGTSGTNTGELFF
TRBJ2-3,once,TRBV19,CASKKGTTGTDTQYF
TRBJ2-1,.,TRBV6-6,CASTLSSGYNEQFF
TRBJ2-2,.,TRBV9,CASSGAAGGPSGELFF
TRBJ2-3,.,TRBV7-9,CASSVGGGQHTDTQYF
TRBJ1-2,once,TRBV7-2,CASSPRQGGYTF
TRBJ1-5,.,TRBV19,CASSMTVSNQPQHF
TRBJ1-3,few,TRBV6-1,CASKGGNTIYF
TRBJ2-3,.,TRBV5-1,CASSLTGDRRTDTQYF
TRBJ2-5,.,TRBV2,CAVGGDVETQYF
TRBJ1-1,.,TRBV19,CASSITLRGEAFF
TRBJ2-3,.,TRBV10-3,CAISASPAGPGTDTQYF
TRBJ1-2,few,TRBV19,CASSMGADYYGYTF
TRBJ2-6,.,TRBV29-1,CSVERSSGGGANVLTF
TRBJ2-1,.,TRBV5-1,CASSLGLAGRNEQFF
TRBJ2-7,.,TRBV2,CASSEVLGAAYEQYF
TRBJ2-1,few,TRBV6-6,CASSRDRGYNEQFF
TRBJ2-1,few,TRBV4-3,CASSQTLADSYNEQFF
TRBJ1-2,few,TRBV5-5,CASSLGGTTNYGYTF
TRBJ2-6,.,TRBV7-2,CASSFFSGANVLTF
TRBJ1-1,.,TRBV27,CASTAGPNMNTEAFF
TRBJ2-5,.,TRBV9,CASSLGTSGGAGETQYF
TRBJ1-5,.,TRBV18,CASSQGQDHQPQHF
TRBJ2-7,.,TRBV5-5,CASSLGQGFYEQYF
TRBJ2-5,.,TRBV7-3,CASSLSPGGRETQYF
TRBJ1-3,.,TRBV6-5,CASRTTSSGNTIYF
TRBJ2-4,once,TRBV19,CASSSPGQGNSQYF
TRBJ2-2,.,TRBV19,CASTGLAGGPWTGELFF
TRBJ2-3,.,TRBV7-6,CASSLNAGADTQYF
TRBJ2-7,.,TRBV2,CASRGQGDEQYF
TRBJ2-2,.,TRBV11-2,CASSLAGTGELFF